A selection of T cell receptor beta chains follows, all from one sample in a study of blood T cell repertoires in COVID-19. The assay was immunoSEQ multiplex PCR, and TCRdb's table has in-frame clones only and misses some. The table lists some 70,000 clones, 91% of them singletons. The sequenced material came from peripheral blood. These receptors were taken from a human donor with active COVID-19. The donor label of this sample is uncertain. The CDR3 runs from the conserved cysteine through the conserved F or W. The size entry is marked missing in some rows and otherwise reads once, few, many or a size class.

v_call: TRBV7-9
clone_size: NA
cdr3_aa: CASSLGGAGQPQHF

v_call: TRBV11-3
clone_size: NA
cdr3_aa: CASSSRLGSGTDTQYF

v_call: TRBV7-8
clone_size: NA
cdr3_aa: CASSLARGQGVLQGGYTF

v_call: TRBV28
clone_size: few
cdr3_aa: CASSRSNTEAFF

v_call: TRBV9
clone_size: NA
cdr3_aa: CASSRGGGDSPLHF

v_call: TRBV6-5
clone_size: NA
cdr3_aa: CASTPGGTDTQYF

v_call: TRBV27
clone_size: NA
cdr3_aa: CASGDRRNTEAFF

v_call: TRBV24-1
clone_size: NA
cdr3_aa: CATAGTSTDTQYF

v_call: TRBV19
clone_size: NA
cdr3_aa: CASSIVHTRPRSGYTF

v_call: TRBV9
clone_size: NA
cdr3_aa: CASSVGQGAGNTIYF